One and the same sample provided the 8 T cell receptor beta chains below, sequenced in a study of chemoradiotherapy in HPV16-positive cancers. The protocol was immunoSEQ multiplex PCR, while the TCRdb copy is restricted to in-frame clones and leaves out a portion. This repertoire shows just over 3,000 clones, more than 80% found once; its top ten account for roughly 2.4%. The sequencing here drew on tumor tissue, taken from a patient who underwent chemoradiotherapy. The receptors here all came from a human donor with HPV-associated anogenital cancer.

The chain's CDR3 is CASSVRDRGNLRAFF. CDR3 DNA sequence: TGTGCCAGCAGCGTAAGGGACAGGGGGAATCTGAGGGCTTTCTTT. The V call is TRBV9, the J call TRBJ1-1, with 11 bases aligning to TRBD1. The CDR3 runs to 15 residues. J gave up 11 bases and V 1 base, and 10 bases lay outside the gene matches. CDR1 is SGDLS, CDR2 YYNGEE, per germline.

This clone was detected only a few times. The chain carries TRBV4-1 and TRBJ1-2; D perhaps matches TRBD1 (5 bases). Germline lookup yields CDR1 MGHRA and CDR2 YSYEKL. This CDR3 has 14 residues. V lost 1 base to trimming and J lost 5 bases, with 11 bases between them. The CDR3 protein is CASSQVGTPYGYTF. In DNA, the CDR3 is TGCGCCAGCAGCCAAGTGGGGACCCCTTATGGCTACACCTTC.

The chain links TRBV27 to TRBJ2-3; 10 bases agree with TRBD1. The germline V gene has CDR1 MNHEY and CDR2 SMNVEV (reference sequence). The CDR3 has 15 residues. J gave up 5 bases and V 2 bases, and 4 bases lay outside the gene matches. As DNA, the CDR3 is TGTGCCAGCAGTTTAGGACAGGGGGGAATAGATACGCAGTATTTT. This gives the protein CASSLGQGGIDTQYF.

This sequence joins TRBV18 and TRBJ2-5; no reliable D call. Trimming left V 4 bases short and J 4 bases short, with 7 bases between. Germline CDR1 reads KGHSH; CDR2 reads LQKENI. The CDR3 is 12 amino acids. The CDR3 region has the DNA TGTGCCAGCTCACGTAAAGCAGAGACCCAGTACTTC. Amino acid sequence: CASSRKAETQYF. Full variable domain (missing parts from reference TRBV18 and TRBJ2-5): NAGVMQNPRHLVRRRGQEARLRCSPMKGHSHVYWYRQLPEEGLKFMVYLQKENIIDESGMPKERFSAEFPKEGPSILRIQQVVRGDSAAYFCASSRKAETQYFGPGTRLLVL.

The chain uses TRBV5-1 and TRBJ2-1; 9 positions match TRBD1. This CDR3 has 15 residues. Looked up from germline, CDR1 is SGHRS and CDR2 is YFSETQ. The J segment lost 7 bases and the V segment lost 0 bases, leaving 5 bases of the junction unmatched. The chain's CDR3 is CASSLAGGTGNEQFF. The CDR3 DNA is TGCGCCAGCAGCTTGGCCGGGGGGACAGGGAATGAGCAGTTCTTC.

The rearrangement uses TRBV10-2 and TRBJ1-1, with a tentative D call TRBD1 (5 bases). Trimming removed 7 bases at V and 1 base at J, with 13 bases between. The CDR3 is 14 amino acids. From germline, CDR1 is WSHSY and CDR2 SAAADI. CDR3 sequence reads: CASTLGGGNTEAFF. CDR3 DNA: TGCGCCAGCACACTGGGGGGAGGGAACACTGAAGCTTTCTTT.

The V call is TRBV5-1, the J call TRBJ1-1; TRBD1 is a possible D gene (6 bases). With 4 bases removed from V and 4 bases from J, the gap between germline ends came to 20 bases. The CDR3 loop spans 16 amino acids. From germline, CDR1 is SGHRS and CDR2 YFSETQ. The CDR3 bases are TGCGCCAGCAGCACCAGGGGCGTCGGGGAATCCACTGAAGCTTTCTTT. Its translation: CASSTRGVGESTEAFF.

The chain has TRBV18 and TRBJ2-3, with D possibly being TRBD2 (5 bases). V lost 3 bases and J lost 6, with 16 bases in between. The CDR3 has 15 amino acids. The germline CDR1 and CDR2 sequences are KGHSH and LQKENI. The CDR3 nucleotides read TGTGCCAGCTCACCTAGGACTGCATCCCCCGATACGCAGTATTTT. It specifies CASSPRTASPDTQYF.